The 2 T cell receptor beta chains listed next were all sequenced from one sample in a study of blood T cells in healthy people across ages (dated by TCRdb to the mid-2010s). Libraries came from 5' RACE. TCRdb lists the instrument as Illumina HiSeq 2500. A second 7 to 11 cycle PCR used a sample-barcoded 5' primer and a J-beta primer mix. TCRdb reran the public reads through fastp at Q25 and MiXCR, keeping productive beta chains. Each CDR3 protein appears once, grouped with its most common genes and DNA. Recorded for this sample are hundreds of thousands of distinct CDR3 sequences; around a fifth of them occurred a single time. Around 3.4% of the sample is in the top ten clones. Sequenced input: blood. These receptors all come from a man between 65 and 80 years old in good health.

This clonotype was seen more than once but under ten times. One end of the junction is discordant with germline, which a read error may explain. J is TRBJ1-4 and V is TRBV7-9, with D possibly TRBD1 on 5 matching bases. Per germline, CDR1 SEHNR and CDR2 FQNEAQ (reference sequence). The CDR3 length is 15 residues. The CDR3 is CASSLGDATNEKLVF. The CDR3 coding sequence is TGTGCCAGCAGCCTAGGGGATGCAACTAATGAAAAACTGGTTTTT.

CDR3 sequence (DNA): TGCAGTGCTAAAGTTACATCCTACAATGAGCAGTTCTTC. Amino acid sequence: CSAKVTSYNEQFF. This sequence joins TRBV20-1 and TRBJ2-1, with D unclear. The V gene's germline CDR1 is DFQATT and CDR2 SNEGSKA (reference sequence). The CDR3 totals 13 residues. Trimming took off 4 bases at V and 1 base at J, with 8 bases between the two ends.